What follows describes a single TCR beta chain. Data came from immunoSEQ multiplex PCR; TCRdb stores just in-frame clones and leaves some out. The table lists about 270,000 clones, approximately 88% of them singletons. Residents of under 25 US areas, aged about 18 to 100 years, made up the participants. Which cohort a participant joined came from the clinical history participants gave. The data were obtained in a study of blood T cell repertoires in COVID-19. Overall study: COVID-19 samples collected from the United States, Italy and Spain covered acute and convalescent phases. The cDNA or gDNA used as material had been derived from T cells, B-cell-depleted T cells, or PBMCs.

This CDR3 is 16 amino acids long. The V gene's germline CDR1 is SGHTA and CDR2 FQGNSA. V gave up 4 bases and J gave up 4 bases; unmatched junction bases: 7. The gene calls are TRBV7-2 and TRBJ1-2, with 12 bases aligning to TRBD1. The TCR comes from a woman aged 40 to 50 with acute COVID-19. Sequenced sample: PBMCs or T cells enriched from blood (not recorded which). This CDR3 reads CASSSAGTGGPYGYTF. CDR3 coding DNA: TGTGCCAGCAGCTCGGCCGGGACAGGGGGCCCCTATGGCTACACCTTC.